These 9 T cell receptor beta chains were all obtained from the same sample, sequenced in a study of T-cell memory formation after mild COVID-19 listed by TCRdb under 2021. The library was obtained by 5' RACE. The listed sequencing device is Illumina NovaSeq 6000. TCRdb reworked the public reads: Q25 trimming with fastp, MiXCR clone assembly, productive beta chains retained. Identical CDR3 protein sequences are pooled into one entry, listed with their most common genes and DNA. Within this sample are 400,000 or so distinct CDR3 sequences, with roughly 21% of them counted one time only. About an eighth of the sample belongs to the ten largest clones. The specimen sequenced was PBMCs or a T cell subset sorted from them (not recorded which). These receptors were obtained from an adult woman who had mild COVID-19 (a few samples of this study predate the infection). The sample titles of this study are shuffled in the database, so cell type and time point are left out; the donor was told from shared clones.

In this sample, this clonotype turned up many times. This sequence joins TRBV6-5 and TRBJ2-6; possibly TRBD1 for D (5 bases). The CDR3 covers 16 residues. V lost 1 base and J 0 bases, leaving 7 bases between the germline ends. Per germline, CDR1 MNHEY and CDR2 SVGAGI. CDR3 coding DNA: TGTGCCAGCAGTTACTGGGGCAACTCTGGGGCCAACGTCCTGACTTTC. Translating it yields CASSYWGNSGANVLTF.

There are many counts of this clonotype. This rearrangement joins TRBV2 to TRBJ2-5; D gene ambiguous. Germline V gives CDR1 SNHLY, CDR2 FYNNEI. The CDR3 runs to 14 residues. V shed 3 bases and J shed 2 bases, with 10 bases lying between them. CDR3 bases: TGTGCCAGCAGTGAGACGTTGGGGCAAGAGACCCAGTACTTC. It encodes CASSETLGQETQYF.

The genes are TRBV4-2 and TRBJ2-3; D ambiguous. V gave up 0 bases and J gave up 4 bases, with 11 bases separating them. This CDR3 contains 15 residues. Germline lookup yields CDR1 LGHNA and CDR2 YNFKEQ. The CDR3 sequence: CASSQDRSKSDTQYF. In nucleotides, the CDR3 is TGTGCCAGCAGCCAAGATCGCAGTAAATCAGATACGCAGTATTTT.

This clonotype was seen only a few times. CDR3 residues: CASSAGGRETQYF. Here the CDR3 DNA reads TGCGCCAGCAGTGCGGGGGGCCGAGAGACCCAGTACTTC. The V and J genes are TRBV5-1 and TRBJ2-5; 8 positions match TRBD2. With V trimmed by 5 bases and J by 4 bases, 4 bases remained unmatched. The CDR3 runs to 13 residues. From germline, CDR1 is SGHRS and CDR2 YFSETQ.

The rearrangement links TRBV5-4 to TRBJ2-3, with 7 bases lining up with TRBD2. The CDR3 is made up of 13 amino acids. J gave up 6 bases and V 4 bases, and 5 bases lay outside the gene matches. Germline V gene sequence: CDR1 SGHNT, CDR2 YYREEE (reference sequence). The CDR3 DNA follows: TGTGCCAGCAGCGGGGGGGAACGGGATACGCAGTATTTT. It encodes CASSGGERDTQYF. The full variable domain, in which reference TRBV5-4 and TRBJ2-3 provide the parts outside the CDR3, is ETGVTQSPTHLIKTRGQQVTLRCSSQSGHNTVSWYQQALGQGPQFIFQYYREEENGRGNFPPRFSGLQFPNYSSELNVNALELDDSALYLCASSGGERDTQYFGPGTRLTVL.

The J gene is TRBJ2-7, the V gene TRBV7-6, with a weak D call TRBD1 (6 bases). CDR3 length equals 16 residues. Germline V gives CDR1 SGHVS, CDR2 FNYEAQ. V gave up 5 bases and J gave up 5 bases, with 22 bases separating them. CDR3 amino acids: CASSRPSGQSNDEQYF. DNA of the CDR3: TGTGCCAGCAGCAGACCCTCCGGACAGAGTAATGACGAGCAGTACTTC.

V usage is TRBV7-2 and J usage is TRBJ2-7, with TRBD1 matching over 7 bases. With 2 bases clipped from V and 2 bases from J, the junction kept 6 bases outside the gene matches. In germline, CDR1 is SGHTA, CDR2 FQGNSA. The CDR3 consists of 15 residues. Written as DNA, the CDR3 is TGTGCCAGCAGCTTAATTCACAGGGGACCCTACGAGCAGTACTTC. This gives the protein CASSLIHRGPYEQYF.

This clonotype was seen a few times. V and J are TRBV30 and TRBJ2-3; the D is unclear. CDR1 is GTSNPN and CDR2 is SVGIG in the germline V gene (reference sequence). This CDR3 spans 10 amino acids. Deletions cut 2 bases from V and 6 bases from J, with 3 bases between. The CDR3 DNA follows: TGTGCCTGGAGTCTGGATACGCAGTATTTT. Its protein product is CAWSLDTQYF.

This chain joins TRBV6-5 and TRBJ1-1; 7 bases align to TRBD1. Looked up from germline, CDR1 is MNHEY and CDR2 is SVGAGI. The CDR3 length is 18 residues. V lost 1 base to trimming and J lost 0 bases; unmatched junction nucleotides: 11. The CDR3 nucleotides read TGTGCCAGCAGTTACTACCGCGAAGGACAGGATATGAACACTGAAGCTTTCTTT. Amino acid sequence: CASSYYREGQDMNTEAFF.